This T cell receptor beta chain originates from a study of blood T cell repertoires in COVID-19. Produced via immunoSEQ multiplex PCR; TCRdb's table is partial and in-frame only. The data show about 76,000 clones, about 85% seen once. The CDR3 sequence is 15 residues long. Per the germline V gene, CDR1 is SGHRS and CDR2 is YFSETQ. Trimming took 0 bases from V and 1 from J, leaving 10 bases between them. Sequencing was carried out using peripheral blood. This chain links TRBV5-1 with TRBJ1-2, with a possible D match to TRBD1 (5 bases). This receptor was taken from a man aged 60 to 75 with COVID-19, enrolled during active disease. The CDR3 sequence: CASSLVSGRNYGYTF. CDR3 nucleotide sequence: TGCGCCAGCAGCTTGGTTTCAGGGCGTAACTATGGCTACACCTTC.